These 30 T cell receptor beta chains were all obtained from the same sample, sequenced in a study of regulatory T cells in long-lasting Graves disease. Time point specified: newly diagnosed GD, antithyroid drugs for less than 3 months. After RNA was extracted from PBMCs, the TCR library was made from it. HTBI primers from iRepertoire and Arm-PCR of CDR3 regions yielded the TCR beta libraries. TCRdb called the multiplex PCR reads again in MiXCR, with one record for every CDR3 protein. The data show 360,000 or so distinct CDR3 sequences, roughly 12% seen once. This same sample was also part of a study on T cells in Graves' hyperthyroidism and ophthalmopathy.

This specimen consisted of peripheral blood mononuclear cells (PBMCs), obtained at new diagnosis, from a patient treated with antithyroid drugs. The origin of the receptors is a woman under 30 with Graves disease.

This clonotype was counted ten times or more. V gene TRBV7-2 combines with J gene TRBJ2-5; D assignment may be TRBD1 or TRBD2 (7 bases each). Germline CDR1 reads SGHTA; CDR2 reads FQGNSA. Trimming left V 5 bases short and J 2 bases short, with 18 bases between. The CDR3 spans 16 residues. CDR3 nucleotide sequence: TGTGCCAGCAGCCCCGGGGAGGGGGCCAGACAAGAGACCCAGTACTTC. This translates into CASSPGEGARQETQYF. Complete variable domain (other parts from reference TRBV7-2 and TRBJ2-5): GAGVSQSPSNKVTEKGKDVELRCDPISGHTALYWYRQSLGQGLEFLIYFQGNSAPDKSGLPSDRFSAERTGGSVSTLTIQRTQQEDSAVYLCASSPGEGARQETQYFGPGTRLLVL.

The sample holds a few counts of this clonotype. The CDR3 region has the DNA TGTGCCAGCAGCTTACTTTTATCGGGGCCCAATCAGCCCCAGCATTTT. It encodes CASSLLLSGPNQPQHF. The genes are TRBV7-2 and TRBJ1-5; tentative D call: TRBD1 (5 bases). The germline gives CDR1 SGHTA, CDR2 FQGNSA. V lost 2 bases to trimming and J lost 3 bases, with 14 bases between them. The CDR3 is 16 amino acids.

This clonotype was recorded many times. The J gene is TRBJ1-1, the V gene TRBV29-1, with 7 bases matching TRBD1. The CDR3 contains 14 residues. After removal of 6 bases from V and 4 bases from J, the junction contained 11 bases not matched to a gene. Germline V gene sequence: CDR1 SQVTM, CDR2 ANQGSEA. The CDR3 region has the DNA TGCAGCGTCGCGGGACAGAGAAGGAGCACTGAAGCTTTCTTT. It translates to CSVAGQRRSTEAFF.

The gene calls are TRBV20-1 and TRBJ1-6, with no clear D. The CDR3 length is 14 residues. The germline V gene has CDR1 DFQATT and CDR2 SNEGSKA (reference sequence). V was pared by 0 bases and J by 7 bases, with 10 bases between. In DNA, the CDR3 is TGCAGTGCTAGAGAAGGGTTCCCAAATTCACCCCTCCACTTT. Its protein is CSAREGFPNSPLHF.

The gene calls are TRBV7-9 and TRBJ1-1, with D unclear. The CDR3 consists of 12 residues. Trimming pared 6 bases from V and 4 bases from J, leaving 9 bases between. Per germline, CDR1 SEHNR and CDR2 FQNEAQ (reference sequence). Written as DNA, the CDR3 is TGTGCCAGCAGGCGGACTCTCACTGAAGCTTTCTTT. Translated, it gives CASRRTLTEAFF.

The table lists this clonotype with many counts. The J gene is TRBJ2-1, the V gene TRBV5-4; 13 nucleotides line up with TRBD2. Looked up from germline, CDR1 is SGHNT and CDR2 is YYREEE (reference sequence). Trimming at V came to 5 bases and at J to 3 bases, leaving 14 bases not matched to a gene. This CDR3 spans 19 amino acids. The CDR3 loop is CASRPILAGGPVLYNEQFF. In DNA, the CDR3 is TGTGCCAGCAGGCCTATACTAGCGGGAGGGCCTGTGCTCTACAATGAGCAGTTCTTC.

The rearrangement links TRBV30 to TRBJ2-3; possible D gene TRBD2, 6 bases. CDR1 is GTSNPN and CDR2 is SVGIG in the germline V gene (reference sequence). Trimming stripped 4 bases from V and 3 bases from J, with 14 bases between. CDR3 length: 14 amino acids. CDR3: CAWNYGGMTDTQYF. The CDR3 bases are TGTGCCTGGAATTACGGCGGGATGACAGATACGCAGTATTTT.

This clonotype has at least ten counts. The gene calls are TRBV20-1 and TRBJ2-1; D remains ambiguous. Trimming left V 8 bases short and J 0 bases short, with 11 bases between. This CDR3 region has 13 residues. In germline, CDR1 is DFQATT, CDR2 SNEGSKA (reference sequence). In DNA form, the CDR3 reads TGCAGTCCCATCCTTAGCTCCTACAATGAGCAGTTCTTC. It translates to CSPILSSYNEQFF.

On this clonotype itself: A far larger clone is only one base removed, so a read error is likely. As DNA, the CDR3 is TGTGCCAGCAGCTTAGGTAGGGGAGGGGGTTACGAGCAGTTCTTC. Translation: CASSLGRGGGYEQFF. J is TRBJ2-1 and V is TRBV11-2; perhaps TRBD2 as D (7 bases). The CDR3 covers 15 residues. Per the germline V gene, CDR1 is SGHAT and CDR2 is FQNNGV. V was cut by 1 base and J by 10 bases, with 17 bases left in between. Drawing the rest from reference TRBV11-2 and TRBJ2-1, the complete variable domain is EAGVAQSPRYKIIEKRQSVAFWCNPISGHATLYWYQQILGQGPKLLIQFQNNGVVDDSQLPKDRFSAERLKGVDSTLKIQPAKLEDSAVYLCASSLGRGGGYEQFFGPGTRLTVL.

This clonotype was seen at least ten times. This chain uses TRBV24-1 with TRBJ2-2; perhaps TRBD2 as D (6 bases). This CDR3 is built from 19 residues. V lost 3 bases, J lost 0 bases, and 19 bases lay in between. The germline gives CDR1 KGHDR, CDR2 SFDVKD. The CDR3 region is CATSDPQSRQRANTGELFF. In nucleotides, the CDR3 is TGTGCCACCAGTGATCCTCAAAGCAGGCAGCGGGCGAACACCGGGGAGCTGTTTTTT.

In this sample, this clonotype turned up many times. The rearrangement uses TRBV12-3 or TRBV12-4 and TRBJ1-1, with D perhaps TRBD1 (6 bases). CDR3 size: 14 residues. V lost 5 bases and J 5 bases, leaving 15 bases between the germline ends. The CDR3 protein is CASSPRARGTEAFF. The CDR3 region has the DNA TGTGCCAGCAGTCCTCGGGCCAGGGGAACTGAAGCTTTCTTT.

The chain couples TRBV28 to TRBJ2-7; a weak D match, TRBD2 (6 bases). Germline V lookup: CDR1 MDHEN, CDR2 SYDVKM. Trimming removed 2 bases at V and 5 bases at J, with 13 bases between. This CDR3 region has 14 residues. CDR3 in amino acids: CASSLPAGIHEQYF. For the CDR3, the DNA is TGTGCCAGCAGTTTACCTGCGGGGATCCACGAGCAGTACTTC. Complete variable domain (other parts from reference TRBV28 and TRBJ2-7): DVKVTQSSRYLVKRTGEKVFLECVQDMDHENMFWYRQDPGLGLRLIYFSYDVKMKEKGDIPEGYSVSREKKERFSLILESASTNQTSMYLCASSLPAGIHEQYFGPGTRLTVT.

This clonotype was detected many times. This chain joins TRBV5-1 and TRBJ2-3, with D possibly being TRBD2 (7 bases). Germline lookup yields CDR1 SGHRS and CDR2 YFSETQ. V lost 1 base, J lost 6 bases, and 18 bases lay in between. This CDR3 has 16 residues. The CDR3: CASSLTPGGAGDTQYF. The CDR3 DNA reads TGCGCCAGCAGCTTGACTCCTGGGGGGGCCGGGGATACGCAGTATTTT.

This clonotype came up many times. This chain links TRBV2 with TRBJ1-1; D gene ambiguous. The V gene's germline CDR1 is SNHLY and CDR2 FYNNEI. There are 14 residues in the CDR3. Trimming shortened V by 2 bases and J by 0 bases, and 7 bases separated the two germline ends. The DNA for the CDR3 is TGTGCCAGCAGTGAAATATGGGTGAACACTGAAGCTTTCTTT. This translates into CASSEIWVNTEAFF. The full variable domain, completed using reference TRBV2 and TRBJ1-1, is EPEVTQTPSHQVTQMGQEVILRCVPISNHLYFYWYRQILGQKVEFLVSFYNNEISEKSEIFDDQFSVERPDGSNFTLKIRSTKLEDSAMYFCASSEIWVNTEAFFGQGTRLTVV.

The chain uses TRBV20-1 and TRBJ1-6; D is uncertain. This CDR3 is built from 15 residues. Germline V CDR1 and CDR2: DFQATT, SNEGSKA (reference sequence). V was shortened by 3 bases and J by 6 bases, with 15 bases between the two germline ends. The CDR3 DNA follows: TGCAGTGCTAGGGTAACTGGGGAGATTAATTCACCCCTCCACTTT. Its protein is CSARVTGEINSPLHF.

This chain connects TRBV2 to TRBJ2-3; D is perhaps TRBD2 (6 bases). From germline, CDR1 is SNHLY and CDR2 FYNNEI. The V end was cut by 1 base, the J end by 8 bases, with 10 bases between. This CDR3 has 13 amino acids. CDR3 sequence reads: CASSEEEGPTQYF. In nucleotides, the CDR3 is TGTGCCAGCAGTGAAGAGGAGGGGCCTACGCAGTATTTT.

The chain is built from TRBV12-3 or TRBV12-4 and TRBJ1-1; 7 bases fit TRBD1. V was clipped by 6 bases and J by 5 bases; unmatched bases: 6. The CDR3 runs to 13 residues. The CDR3 sequence is CASSQNRGTEAFF. The CDR3 DNA follows: TGTGCCAGCAGCCAAAACAGGGGAACTGAAGCTTTCTTT.

This clonotype was seen ten or more times. This sequence joins TRBV12-3 or TRBV12-4 and TRBJ2-1; no clear D. V shed 5 bases and J shed 4 bases, with 12 bases lying between them. The CDR3 sequence is 14 residues long. The CDR3 DNA is TGTGCCAGCAGTCCCGCCAGTCGGTACAATGAGCAGTTCTTC. Protein product: CASSPASRYNEQFF.

Comments on this clonotype: One end of the junction varies from germline; a read error may be responsible. The chain combines TRBV6-2 or TRBV6-3 with TRBJ2-2; 8 nucleotides line up with TRBD2. The CDR3 has 19 residues. The V gene's germline CDR1 is MNHEY and CDR2 SVGEGT. The chain's CDR3 is CASSILLVAGSRNTGELVF. The CDR3 DNA follows: TGTGCCAGCAGTATTCTTTTGGTAGCGGGATCGCGGAACACCGGGGAGCTGGTTTTT.

The rearrangement uses TRBV20-1 and TRBJ1-5; 7 bases map to TRBD1. The CDR3 runs to 18 residues. V lost 3 bases to trimming and J lost 5 bases; unmatched junction nucleotides: 19. The germline V gene encodes CDR1 DFQATT and CDR2 SNEGSKA (reference sequence). The CDR3 region is CSARGETGYRSSYQPQHF. The CDR3 DNA is TGCAGTGCTAGGGGCGAGACAGGGTATCGAAGTTCGTATCAGCCCCAGCATTTT.

As regards this clonotype: This may be a read error: a much more frequent sequence differs by one nucleotide. J is TRBJ1-4 and V is TRBV2; TRBD1 might be the D (5 bases). V gave up 6 bases and J gave up 4 bases, with 18 bases separating them. The CDR3 has 16 amino acids. The germline gives CDR1 SNHLY, CDR2 FYNNEI. This CDR3 reads CASSSGTLGLNEKLFF. Written as DNA, the CDR3 is TGTGCCAGCAGCTCGGGGACTCTCGGACTTAATGAAAAACTGTTTTTT.

This clonotype was observed at least ten times. The chain couples TRBV20-1 to TRBJ2-5; TRBD2 aligns across 12 bases. Germline V gives CDR1 DFQATT, CDR2 SNEGSKA (reference sequence). Trimming took 0 bases from V and 5 from J; bases not matched to a gene: 16. The CDR3 loop spans 19 amino acids. In nucleotides, the CDR3 is TGCAGTGCTAGAGACTCCTCGCCGACGACTAGCGGGAGAGGGGAGACCCAGTACTTC. Protein: CSARDSSPTTSGRGETQYF.

This clonotype was observed many times. The chain links TRBV27 to TRBJ2-2; no firm D call. The germline V gene encodes CDR1 MNHEY and CDR2 SMNVEV (reference sequence). The CDR3 has 14 amino acids. Trimming left V 5 bases short and J 2 bases short, with 9 bases between. The DNA for the CDR3 is TGTGCCAGCAGTCGTCGGTTAAACACCGGGGAGCTGTTTTTT. It codes for CASSRRLNTGELFF.

This clonotype has a count of ten or more. The chain is built from TRBV27 and TRBJ2-1, with 8 nucleotides matching TRBD2. This CDR3 comprises 17 residues. V was pared by 1 base and J by 5 bases, with 10 bases of the junction left unmatched. The germline gives CDR1 MNHEY, CDR2 SMNVEV (reference sequence). The CDR3 here is CASSLYSLAGANNEQFF. The CDR3, as DNA: TGTGCCAGCAGTTTATACTCTCTAGCGGGCGCGAACAATGAGCAGTTCTTC.

The gene calls are TRBV6-2 or TRBV6-3 and TRBJ2-3; 8 nucleotides match TRBD1. The trim removed 7 bases at V and 3 bases at J, leaving 9 bases unmatched. The CDR3 is made up of 15 amino acids. From germline, CDR1 is MNHEY and CDR2 SVGEGT. CDR3 sequence: CASTVGQGATDTQYF. CDR3 in DNA: TGTGCCAGCACAGTCGGTCAGGGGGCAACAGATACGCAGTATTTT.

The chain has TRBV4-2 and TRBJ2-2; D unclear. This CDR3 spans 15 amino acids. Trimming took off 2 bases at V and 0 bases at J, with 7 bases between the two ends. The V gene's germline CDR1 is LGHNA and CDR2 YNFKEQ. The CDR3 DNA reads as TGTGCCAGCAGCCAAAGTATCACGAACACCGGGGAGCTGTTTTTT. Translating gives CASSQSITNTGELFF.

This clonotype has at least ten counts. The DNA for the CDR3 is TGTGCCAGCAGCTTAGGTTTATTCAATTCACCCCTCCACTTT. It encodes CASSLGLFNSPLHF. The V gene is TRBV7-3, the J gene TRBJ1-6; D is uncertain. The CDR3 covers 14 residues. Trimming stripped 2 bases from V and 7 bases from J, with 9 bases between. Germline CDR1 SGHTA, CDR2 FQGTGA.

The genes are TRBV9 and TRBJ2-3, with TRBD2 matching 9 bases. CDR1 is SGDLS and CDR2 is YYNGEE in the germline V gene. The CDR3 is made up of 16 amino acids. V shed 0 bases and J 1 base; nucleotides not matched to a gene: 3. The chain's CDR3 is CASSVGASGGTDTQYF. The CDR3 region has the DNA TGTGCCAGCAGCGTAGGGGCTAGCGGGGGCACAGATACGCAGTATTTT.

This clonotype showed up many times. The chain joins TRBV28 to TRBJ2-7; the D gene is possibly TRBD1 (6 bases). Germline CDR1 MDHEN, CDR2 SYDVKM. V lost 4 bases, J lost 7 bases, and 14 bases lay in between. The CDR3 is 13 amino acids. For the CDR3, the DNA is TGTGCCAGCAGTTACCCGGACAGCTTTGAGCAGTACTTC. It encodes CASSYPDSFEQYF.

The V call is TRBV20-1, the J call TRBJ2-5; TRBD2 matches 12 bases. Trimming at V came to 6 bases and at J to 5 bases, leaving 10 bases not matched to a gene. Germline lookup yields CDR1 DFQATT and CDR2 SNEGSKA (reference sequence). The CDR3 has 15 amino acids. The CDR3 DNA follows: TGCAGTGCCCGAAGGCTAGCGGGAGGGGGGGAGACCCAGTACTTC. Translating it yields CSARRLAGGGETQYF.